A selection of T cell receptor beta chains follows, all from one sample in a study of T-cell reconstitution after alpha-beta-depleted transplantation in children. Using its own MiXCR run on the PCR reads, TCRdb lists one record per CDR3 protein. The table records over 450,000 distinct CDR3 sequences, 10% to 13% of them present only once. Sequenced here: PBMCs, sampled before TCRalphabeta/CD19-depleted stem cell transplant. These receptors came from a child aged 2-15 years with inherited bone marrow failure, due to receive a stem cell transplant. Each CDR3 is given with its conserved first and last residue. The D gene is left open where the match is weak. The size field is filled for only some rows; it gives once, few, many or a size class.

D	V	J	size	CDR3	DNA
.	TRBV5-1	TRBJ2-7	few	CASSLQGRDEGQYF	TGCGCCAGCAGCTTACAGGGGCGGGACGAGGGGCAGTACTTC
.	TRBV5-1	TRBJ2-3	many	CASSPIPGPTTDTQYF	TGCGCCAGCAGCCCAATTCCGGGACCGACAACAGATACGCAGTATTTT
.	TRBV6-9	TRBJ2-4	many	CASPYPTRPGRQYF	TGTGCCAGTCCGTATCCCACACGACCAGGCCGTCAGTACTTC
TRBD1	TRBV6-2/TRBV6-3	TRBJ1-6	.	CASSLRTGDYSPLHF	TGTGCCAGCAGCCTCCGGACAGGAGATTATTCACCCCTCCACTTT
.	TRBV2	TRBJ1-2	.	CAIWGPWGLPTDYGYTF	TGTGCCATCTGGGGCCCGTGGGGTCTTCCCACCGACTATGGCTACACCTTC
.	TRBV9	TRBJ1-5	many	CASSVGVHPNQPQHF	TGTGCCAGCAGCGTAGGGGTGCACCCCAATCAGCCCCAGCATTTT
.	TRBV7-2	TRBJ2-7	.	CASTPGNLEQYF	TGTGCCAGCACCCCGGGGAACCTCGAGCAGTACTTC
TRBD1	TRBV15	TRBJ2-6	few	CATSSHRGRLAGANVLTF	TGTGCCACCAGCAGTCACAGGGGGCGCTTGGCTGGGGCCAACGTCCTGACTTTC
.	TRBV6-2/TRBV6-3	TRBJ1-1	few	CASSFFPEGERTEAFF	TGTGCCAGCAGTTTTTTTCCTGAGGGAGAGAGGACTGAAGCTTTCTTT
.	TRBV12-3/TRBV12-4	TRBJ2-5	many	CASSRALSQETQYF	TGTGCCAGCTCGCGGGCCCTTTCCCAAGAGACCCAGTACTTC
.	TRBV29-1	TRBJ1-5	many	CSVEEDVYSNQPQHF	TGCAGCGTCGAGGAGGACGTCTATAGCAATCAGCCCCAGCATTTT
.	TRBV11-1	TRBJ1-5	.	CASSSTQTDQPQHF	TGTGCCAGCAGCTCAACCCAGACAGATCAGCCCCAGCATTTT
.	TRBV12-3/TRBV12-4	TRBJ2-7	many	CASSAEGVEQYF	TGTGCCAGCAGTGCCGAGGGGGTCGAGCAGTACTTC
.	TRBV20-1	TRBJ2-7	few	CSARTSAVARYEQYF	TGCAGTGCTAGAACCTCAGCGGTAGCCCGCTACGAGCAGTACTTC
TRBD2	TRBV7-2	TRBJ2-3	few	CASSFSGGNTDTQYF	TGTGCCAGCAGCTTCAGCGGGGGAAACACAGATACGCAGTATTTT
.	TRBV11-2	TRBJ2-7	few	CASSFLGAKSYEQYF	TGTGCCAGCAGCTTTCTGGGGGCTAAGTCTTACGAGCAGTACTTC
TRBD1	TRBV6-5	TRBJ1-5	few	CASRDRGQPQHF	TGTGCCAGCAGGGACAGGGGGCAGCCCCAGCATTTT
.	TRBV21-1	TRBJ1-2	many	CASSKAPEGGGYTF	TGTGCCAGCAGCAAAGCGCCAGAGGGGGGGGGCTACACCTTC
.	TRBV18	TRBJ1-1	few	CASSPPSRGIGAEAFF	TGTGCCAGCTCACCACCGTCAAGGGGGATAGGCGCTGAAGCTTTCTTT
.	TRBV20-1	TRBJ2-3	.	CSASRPPLSSVGTQYF	TGCAGTGCTAGCCGACCCCCTCTATCTAGCGTGGGTACGCAGTATTTT
TRBD1	TRBV29-1	TRBJ1-1	few	CSVEGDRDSTEAFF	TGCAGCGTTGAGGGGGACCGGGACAGCACTGAAGCTTTCTTT
TRBD1	TRBV7-2	TRBJ2-7	.	CASSANRGPYYEQYF	TGTGCCAGCAGCGCCAACAGGGGGCCCTACTACGAGCAGTACTTC
TRBD1	TRBV2	TRBJ2-4	.	CASSKDRAGNIQYF	TGTGCCAGCAGTAAGGACAGGGCGGGGAACATTCAGTACTTC
.	TRBV5-1	TRBJ2-5	many	CASSFPSGSQETQYF	TGCGCCAGCAGCTTTCCGAGCGGGTCTCAAGAGACCCAGTACTTC
.	TRBV6-5	TRBJ2-7	.	CASSYHGAYEQYF	TGTGCCAGCAGTTATCACGGGGCCTACGAGCAGTACTTC
.	TRBV9	TRBJ2-2	many	CASSVDAGGVLFF	TGTGCCAGCAGCGTAGACGCTGGGGGCGTGCTGTTTTTT
.	TRBV6-5	TRBJ2-3	many	CASSYSGLSTDTQYF	TGTGCCAGCAGTTACTCGGGACTGAGCACAGATACGCAGTATTTT
TRBD1	TRBV7-8	TRBJ2-5	.	CASSRDRGGQETQYF	TGTGCCAGCAGCCGGGACAGGGGAGGGCAAGAGACCCAGTACTTC
TRBD1	TRBV12-3/TRBV12-4	TRBJ2-1	many	CASSLGRRTGDNEQFF	TGTGCCAGCAGTTTAGGGAGACGGACAGGGGACAATGAGCAGTTCTTC
.	TRBV7-8	TRBJ2-3	many	CASSLVPGEGTDTQYF	TGTGCCAGCAGCTTAGTCCCAGGCGAGGGCACAGATACGCAGTATTTT
TRBD2	TRBV27	TRBJ2-7	.	CASSTWGGRTYEQYF	TGTGCCAGCAGTACATGGGGCGGGAGGACCTACGAGCAGTACTTC
.	TRBV6-5	TRBJ2-7	few	CASSRNPYEQYF	TGTGCCAGCAGTCGTAACCCCTACGAGCAGTACTTC
.	TRBV7-2	TRBJ2-7	many	CASSLELQANEQYF	TGTGCCAGCAGCTTAGAACTGCAGGCAAACGAGCAGTACTTC
TRBD2	TRBV20-1	TRBJ2-1	few	CSAMVHSGRAVYNEQFF	TGCAGTGCTATGGTCCATAGCGGGAGGGCAGTCTACAATGAGCAGTTCTTC
.	TRBV6-1	TRBJ2-1	many	CASSATGPGAMNEQFF	TGTGCCAGCAGTGCGACCGGGCCAGGGGCGATGAATGAGCAGTTCTTC
.	TRBV5-6	TRBJ2-3	many	CASSLTRADTQYF	TGTGCCAGCAGCCTTACCCGTGCAGATACGCAGTATTTT
.	TRBV27	TRBJ2-7	many	CASSPWTFPPPYEQYF	TGTGCCAGCAGTCCATGGACTTTCCCTCCACCTTACGAGCAGTACTTC
TRBD1	TRBV19	TRBJ1-5	few	CASNSFLGQANQPQHF	TGTGCCAGCAACTCTTTTTTGGGACAGGCTAATCAGCCCCAGCATTTT
TRBD2	TRBV29-1	TRBJ2-1	many	CSATSGNYNEQFF	TGCAGCGCAACTAGCGGGAACTACAATGAGCAGTTCTTC
.	TRBV10-2	TRBJ2-7	many	CASSEYRYEQYF	TGCGCCAGCAGTGAGTATCGCTACGAGCAGTACTTC